This passage covers 6 T cell receptor beta chains from one sample sequenced in a study of T cell clonality in common variable immunodeficiency. The table came from immunoSEQ multiplex PCR; TCRdb's copy has only in-frame clones and leaves some out. The table lists 50,000 to 55,000 clones, with no singletons. The sample was peripheral blood mononuclear cells. The receptors were gathered from a person between 18 and 75 years old in good health.

This clone was picked up many times. The read finishes 3 residues shy of the CDR3 end, and the germline J gene is used to complete it. J is TRBJ2-5 and V is TRBV6-1, with TRBD1 matching over 7 bases. CDR1 and CDR2 (germline): MNHNS, SASEGT. The CDR3 extends over 14 amino acids. The V gene end was trimmed by 3 bases and the J gene end by 0 bases; junction bases not matched to a gene: 1. CDR3 DNA (partial): TGTGCCAGCAGTGACAGGGGGTACCAAGAGACC. Translated: CASSDRGYQET. The whole CDR3 protein is CASSDRGYQETQYF.

In this sample, this clone turned up many times. The read ends 3 residues shy of where the CDR3 ends; the end is completed using the germline J gene. V is TRBV5-1 and J is TRBJ1-5; D unclear. The CDR3 contains 15 residues. From germline, CDR1 is SGHRS and CDR2 YFSETQ. The part of the CDR3 DNA that was read is TGCGCCAGCAGCTTGGCCGGGAGGGTTAGCGAACCC. Its translation is CASSLAGRVSEP. The whole CDR3 sequence is CASSLAGRVSEPQHF.

This clone occurred a few times. The read terminates 3 residues ahead of where the CDR3 ends, so the germline J gene completes it. The chain is built from TRBV7-9 and TRBJ2-1; D is perhaps TRBD1 (5 bases). V dropped 1 base and J dropped 7 bases, with 11 bases sitting between them. The CDR3 consists of 14 residues. Germline V gene data show CDR1 as SEHNR and CDR2 as FQNEAQ (reference sequence). The sequenced part of the CDR3 DNA is TGTGCCAGCAGCTTAGGGGGCGCGGTGAATGAG. It is translated as CASSLGGAVNE. The entire CDR3 protein is CASSLGGAVNEQFF.

Points on this clone: The read stops 3 residues short of the end of the CDR3; the missing end is completed from the germline J gene. The chain has TRBV19 and TRBJ1-6; D may be TRBD1 (6 bases). Trimming removed 7 bases at V and 8 bases at J, with 15 bases between. Germline CDR1 is LNHDA and CDR2 is SQIVND (reference sequence). The CDR3 loop spans 14 amino acids. CDR3 bases read: TGTGCCAGTATGCGGGGGGGCCGGTATTCACCC. Translated, it gives CASMRGGRYSP. The CDR3 as a whole reads CASMRGGRYSPLHF.

This clone has ten or more counts. The read halts 3 residues ahead of the CDR3 end, with the missing end drawn from the germline J gene. The rearrangement links TRBV20-1 to TRBJ1-2, with D perhaps matching TRBD1 (5 bases). From germline, CDR1 is DFQATT and CDR2 SNEGSKA (reference sequence). CDR3 length: 13 amino acids. V lost 1 base, J lost 4 bases, and 10 bases lay in between. CDR3 DNA, as far as it was read: TGCAGTGCTAGAGGAGGGGTACGCTATGGC. As protein: CSARGGVRYG. From start to end, the CDR3 is CSARGGVRYGYTF.

This clone was recorded at least ten times. The sequenced fragment ends 3 residues before the CDR3 boundary, so the rest is inferred from the germline J gene. This rearrangement joins TRBV5-1 to TRBJ1-1; a weak D match, TRBD1 (6 bases). V lost 5 bases, J lost 6 bases, and 20 bases lay in between. CDR1 and CDR2 from the germline V gene are SGHRS and YFSETQ. The CDR3 is made up of 15 amino acids. The CDR3 spells CASSGDGGVGSEAFF. CDR3 bases read: TGCGCCAGCAGTGGAGATGGGGGCGTAGGTTCTGAA.